Listed here is a single T cell receptor (beta chain). Its antigen is not identified. A CD45RO/CCR7/CD25/CD127/CD95/CD27 panel sorted naive, central memory, regulatory and stem cell-like memory CD4+ cells. The sequenced template was cDNA made from the entire isolated RNA. Sequencing was performed with immunoSEQ multiplex PCR; in TCRdb, only in-frame clones are kept and a portion is missing. This sample has a few hundred thousand clones; approximately 9.9% occur once, and the top ten carry 0.015% to 0.02%. The CDR3 covers 16 residues. The V gene end was trimmed by 3 bases and the J gene end by 1 base; junction bases not matched to a gene: 4. The sample belongs to a study of beta chain features in type 1 diabetes. The wider study: Similarity in age, gender and cell yields was seen between patients and healthy donors.

Findings and caveats of the study: Whether TCRB rearrangement is influenced by HLA type was left unresolved in this analysis.

The sequenced sample consisted of naive CD4+ T cells from blood. The chain links TRBV23-1 to TRBJ1-5; TRBD1 agrees at 9 bases. TRBV23-1 is an ORF for which the function is uncertain. The origin of this receptor is a woman aged 25 to 39 in good health. The CDR3 spells CASSHPDRGSNQPQHF. CDR3 bases: TGCGCCAGCAGTCACCCGGACAGGGGAAGCAATCAGCCCCAGCATTTT.